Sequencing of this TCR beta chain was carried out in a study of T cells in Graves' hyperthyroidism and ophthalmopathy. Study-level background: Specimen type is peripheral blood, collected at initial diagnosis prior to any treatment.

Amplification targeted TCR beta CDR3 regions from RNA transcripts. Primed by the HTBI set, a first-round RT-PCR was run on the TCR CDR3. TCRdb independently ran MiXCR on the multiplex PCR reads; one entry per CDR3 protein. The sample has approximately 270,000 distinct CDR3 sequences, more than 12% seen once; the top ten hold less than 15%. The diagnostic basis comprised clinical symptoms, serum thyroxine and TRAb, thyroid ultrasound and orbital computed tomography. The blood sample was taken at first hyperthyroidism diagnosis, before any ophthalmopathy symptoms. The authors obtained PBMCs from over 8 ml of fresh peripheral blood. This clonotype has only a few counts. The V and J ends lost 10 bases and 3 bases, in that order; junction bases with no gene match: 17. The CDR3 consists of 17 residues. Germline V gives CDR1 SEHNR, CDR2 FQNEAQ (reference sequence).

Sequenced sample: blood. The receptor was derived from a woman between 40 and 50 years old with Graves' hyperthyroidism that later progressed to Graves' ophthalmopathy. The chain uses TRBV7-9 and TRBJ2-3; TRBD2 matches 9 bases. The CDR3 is CAINGRVAGVGTDTQYF. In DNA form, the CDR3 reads TGTGCCATCAACGGCCGCGTAGCGGGAGTGGGAACAGATACGCAGTATTTT. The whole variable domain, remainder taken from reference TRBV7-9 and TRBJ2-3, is DTGVSQNPRHKITKRGQNVTFRCDPISEHNRLYWYRQTLGQGPEFLTYFQNEAQLEKSRLLSDRFSAERPKGSFSTLEIQRTEQGDSAMYLCAINGRVAGVGTDTQYFGPGTRLTVL.